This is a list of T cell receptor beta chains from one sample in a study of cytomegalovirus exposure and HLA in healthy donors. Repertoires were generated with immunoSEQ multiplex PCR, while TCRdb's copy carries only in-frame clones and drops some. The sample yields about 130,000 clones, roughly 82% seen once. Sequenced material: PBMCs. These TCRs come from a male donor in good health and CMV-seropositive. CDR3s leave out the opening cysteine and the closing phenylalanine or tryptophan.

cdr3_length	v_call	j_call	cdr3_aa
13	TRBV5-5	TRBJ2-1	ASSGLSGRINEQF
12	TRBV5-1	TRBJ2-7	ASSLRDSGAEQY
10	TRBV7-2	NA	ASSRDLETQY
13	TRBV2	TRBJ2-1	ASSEWGRARNEQF
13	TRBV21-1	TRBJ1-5	ASIVQAGWNQPQH
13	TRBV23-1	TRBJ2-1	ASSHLFGDYNEQF
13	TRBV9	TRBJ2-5	ASSTPTGFEETQY
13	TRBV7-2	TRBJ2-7	ASSLVAGQGYEQY
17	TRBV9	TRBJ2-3	ASSVGVAGGLYGTDTQY
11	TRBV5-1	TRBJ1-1	ASSFSMNTEAF
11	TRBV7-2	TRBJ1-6	ASSLELNSPLH
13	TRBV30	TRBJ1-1	AWKGVGDPNTEAF
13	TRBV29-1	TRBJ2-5	SARGSDFGSETQY
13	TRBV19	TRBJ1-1	ASSMTMVGNTEAF
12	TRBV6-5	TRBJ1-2	ASSEDRGGYGYT
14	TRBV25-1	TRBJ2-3	ASSEWRAGGADTQY
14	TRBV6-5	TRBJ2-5	ASNYSTRDRKETQY
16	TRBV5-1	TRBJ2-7	ASSLGLAGGLTSYEQY
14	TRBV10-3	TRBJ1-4	AISESDNSLNKKLF
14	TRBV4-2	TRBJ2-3	ASSQGQGVSTDTQY
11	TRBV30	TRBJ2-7	AWSSGTAGEQY
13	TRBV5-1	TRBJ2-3	ASSVSGRSTDTQY
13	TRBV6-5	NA	ASSRPGLGVYEQY
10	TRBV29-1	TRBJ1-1	SVGGTDTEAF
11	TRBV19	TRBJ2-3	ASTEAGTDTQY
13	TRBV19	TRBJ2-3	ASSSRTSGSDTQY
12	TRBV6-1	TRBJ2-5	ASKTGGGGETQY
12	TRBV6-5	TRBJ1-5	ASSPRGLNQPQH
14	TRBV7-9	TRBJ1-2	ASSLVGQGGRDGYT
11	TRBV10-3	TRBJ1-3	AHAGASGNTIY
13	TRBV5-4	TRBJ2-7	ASSLGRGLSYEQY
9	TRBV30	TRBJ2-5	AWQVQETQY
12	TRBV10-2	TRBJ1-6	ASGGQRFDSPLH
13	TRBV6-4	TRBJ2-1	ARKHRRLPYNEQF
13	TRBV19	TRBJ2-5	ASSIVPGGQETQY
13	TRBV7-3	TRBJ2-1	ASSLRQGYVNEQF